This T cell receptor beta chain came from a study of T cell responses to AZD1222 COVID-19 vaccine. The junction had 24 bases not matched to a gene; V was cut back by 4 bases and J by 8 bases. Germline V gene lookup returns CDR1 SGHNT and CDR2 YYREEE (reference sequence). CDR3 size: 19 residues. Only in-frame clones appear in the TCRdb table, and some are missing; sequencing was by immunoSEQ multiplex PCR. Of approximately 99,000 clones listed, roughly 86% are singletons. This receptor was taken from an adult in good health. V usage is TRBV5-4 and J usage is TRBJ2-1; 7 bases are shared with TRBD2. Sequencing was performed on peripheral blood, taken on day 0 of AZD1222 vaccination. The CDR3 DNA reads TGTGCCAGCAGCCCTGGTGGGGCGTCGGGGAGGGAAGGTCCCGATGAGCAGTTCTTC. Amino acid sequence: CASSPGGASGREGPDEQFF.